This T cell receptor (beta chain) is drawn from a study of human T cells and chemical hapten exposure. Study summary: Variation in per-sample TCR yields came mainly from small pooled library volume differences.

Time point described: patch test 2, 6 weeks after DPC sensitization. Treatment reported: therapeutic diphenylcyclopropenone sensitization with weekly scalp DPC. Each patch test followed a blood draw. MiXCR, run by TCRdb on the RACE reads, gives a single entry per CDR3 protein. The sample lists more than 110,000 distinct CDR3 sequences; about 10% were seen once. Deletions cut 3 bases from V and 4 bases from J, with 9 bases between. Germline-derived CDR1 and CDR2 are SGHNT and YENEEA. The CDR3 sequence is 13 residues long. The J gene is TRBJ1-1, the V gene TRBV11-3; D may be TRBD1 (6 bases). This TCR came from a woman aged 45-59 years with alopecia areata. Some clones in this sample may be carry-over from other donors' samples. The sample here was whole blood, taken in connection with sensitization to the hapten diphenylcyclopropenone (DPC). The CDR3 loop is CASSLTGRTEAFF. CDR3 nucleotides: TGTGCCAGCAGCTTGACAGGTCGCACTGAAGCTTTCTTT. Looking up the rest from reference TRBV11-3 and TRBJ1-1 gives the full variable domain: EAGVVQSPRYKIIEKKQPVAFWCNPISGHNTLYWYLQNLGQGPELLIRYENEEAVDDSQLPKDRFSAERLKGVDSTLKIQPAELGDSAVYLCASSLTGRTEAFFGQGTRLTVV.